The 13 T cell receptor beta chains below come from one sample, sequenced in a study of human T cells and chemical hapten exposure. Time point in this sample: pre-sensitization, week 0. Treatment meaning: therapeutic diphenylcyclopropenone sensitization with weekly scalp DPC. TCRdb reprocessed the RACE reads via MiXCR and lists one record per CDR3 protein. The profile shows more than 300,000 distinct CDR3 sequences, 5.1% of them singletons. The sample was whole blood, taken in connection with sensitization to the hapten diphenylcyclopropenone (DPC). Receptors originate from a woman in her forties or fifties with alopecia areata. Some clones in this sample may be carry-over from other donors' samples.

This clonotype was observed at least ten times. V is TRBV29-1 and J is TRBJ1-1, with TRBD1 matching 7 bases. The CDR3 is 12 residues long. The J segment lost 7 bases and the V segment lost 4 bases, leaving 6 bases of the junction unmatched. Looked up from germline, CDR1 is SQVTM and CDR2 is ANQGSEA. CDR3 amino acids: CSVGQGLLEAFF. As DNA, the CDR3 is TGCAGCGTTGGACAGGGCCTACTTGAAGCTTTCTTT.

This clonotype was recorded many times. V usage is TRBV12-3 or TRBV12-4 and J usage is TRBJ1-5, with 11 bases identical to TRBD1. CDR3 length: 15 amino acids. Trimming took 7 bases from V and 6 from J; bases not matched to a gene: 8. CDR3 protein: CASTRGQGVGQPQHF. The CDR3 DNA reads TGTGCCAGCACGAGGGGACAGGGGGTCGGTCAGCCCCAGCATTTT.

This clonotype was observed a single time. A much bigger clone sits one base away, suggesting this may be a read error. The V and J genes are TRBV29-1 and TRBJ2-1; D unclear. V was cut by 3 bases and J by 2 bases, with 14 bases left in between. The germline CDR1 and CDR2 sequences are SQVTM and ANQGSEA. This CDR3 region has 15 residues. In DNA, the CDR3 is TGCAGCGTTGAGTTCGGCTGGAGCACCTACAATGAGCAGTTCTTC. It yields the protein CSVEFGWSTYNEQFF.

The V call is TRBV4-2, the J call TRBJ1-2; D not certain. Germline CDR1 is LGHNA and CDR2 is YNFKEQ. CDR3 length: 15 residues. V lost 1 base and J lost 2, with 11 bases in between. CDR3: CASSQVGPTNYGYTF. CDR3 DNA: TGTGCCAGCAGCCAAGTTGGCCCCACAAACTATGGCTACACCTTC.

The sample holds many counts of this clonotype. This chain joins TRBV4-2 and TRBJ1-4; D gene unclear. Per the germline V gene, CDR1 is LGHNA and CDR2 is YNFKEQ. The germline V and J ends were trimmed by 7 bases and 4 bases, with 19 bases remaining between them. CDR3 size: 16 residues. The CDR3 nucleotides are TGTGCCAGCACATCACGGGCGGGAGGAGTTAATGAAAAACTGTTTTTT. This translates into CASTSRAGGVNEKLFF.

This clonotype came up many times. The rearrangement uses TRBV10-3 and TRBJ1-3; a possible D gene is TRBD1 (6 bases). The germline gives CDR1 ENHRY, CDR2 SYGVKD. This CDR3 is built from 17 residues. V lost 2 bases, J lost 4 bases, and 18 bases lay in between. DNA of the CDR3: TGTGCCATCAGTGAGAACACCATCGATCAGGGGGGAAACACCATATATTTT. Its translation is CAISENTIDQGGNTIYF.

In this sample, this clonotype turned up a few times. The V and J genes are TRBV12-3 or TRBV12-4 and TRBJ1-4; TRBD1 might be the D (5 bases). This CDR3 is built from 15 residues. V gave up 6 bases and J gave up 11 bases, with 22 bases separating them. CDR3 amino acids: CASSQDSGGSSKLFF. The CDR3 coding sequence is TGTGCCAGCAGCCAAGACAGCGGGGGGTCATCGAAACTGTTTTTT.

This chain uses TRBV29-1 with TRBJ1-3, with a possible D match to TRBD1 (5 bases). Germline values: CDR1 SQVTM, CDR2 ANQGSEA. V was clipped by 6 bases and J by 0 bases, with 15 bases between them. This CDR3 has 15 amino acids. CDR3 nucleotide sequence: TGCAGCGTCTCCGGGACGGATCTCTCTGGAAACACCATATATTTT. This sequence encodes CSVSGTDLSGNTIYF.

This clonotype was seen ten or more times. The V and J genes are TRBV10-2 and TRBJ1-5; no definite D call. Germline assignment: CDR1 WSHSY and CDR2 SAAADI. The CDR3 is 16 residues long. The V end was cut by 3 bases, the J end by 1 base, with 13 bases between. The CDR3 DNA reads as TGCGCCAGCAGTGACCTTACACGGGGAAGCAATCAGCCCCAGCATTTT. Its protein is CASSDLTRGSNQPQHF.

The chain joins TRBV10-3 to TRBJ2-2; the match to TRBD1 covers 7 bases. This CDR3 has 15 residues. The V gene end was trimmed by 4 bases and the J gene end by 4 bases; junction bases not matched to a gene: 6. Germline CDR1 reads ENHRY; CDR2 reads SYGVKD. The CDR3 loop is CAISGRPGGTGELFF. In DNA, the CDR3 is TGTGCCATCAGTGGGCGACCAGGGGGCACCGGGGAGCTGTTTTTT.

Many counts were recorded for this clonotype. The genes are TRBV6-6 and TRBJ1-5, with D uncertain. Germline V gene lookup returns CDR1 MNHNY and CDR2 SVGAGI (reference sequence). This CDR3 is 14 amino acids long. The V end lost 3 bases, the J end lost 0 bases, and 6 bases lay between the germline ends. CDR3 nucleotide sequence: TGTGCCAGCAGTTATGAGGATAGCAATCAGCCCCAGCATTTT. The encoded protein is CASSYEDSNQPQHF.

The chain uses TRBV24-1 and TRBJ1-2; weak D call: TRBD1 (6 bases). CDR3 length: 13 amino acids. The V and J ends lost 4 bases and 5 bases respectively, with 10 bases between them. Germline assignment: CDR1 KGHDR and CDR2 SFDVKD. The CDR3 protein is CATSDEQGYGYTF. In DNA, the CDR3 is TGTGCCACCAGTGACGAACAGGGTTATGGCTACACCTTC.

This clonotype has just a few counts. The genes are TRBV30 and TRBJ1-5, with TRBD1 as a possible D gene (5 bases). The germline V and J ends were trimmed by 2 bases and 3 bases, with 14 bases remaining between them. The germline V gene encodes CDR1 GTSNPN and CDR2 SVGIG (reference sequence). The CDR3 extends over 15 amino acids. The CDR3 sequence is CAWSPPGIYNQPQHF. The DNA of the CDR3 is TGTGCCTGGAGTCCTCCAGGGATATACAATCAGCCCCAGCATTTT.